The rows below give T cell receptor beta chains drawn from one sample of a study of blood T cell repertoires in COVID-19. Measured with immunoSEQ multiplex PCR; TCRdb has only the in-frame clones, and not every one. The sample holds 190,000 or so clones, roughly four fifths seen once. The sequencing sample was made of peripheral blood. The receptors come from a man aged 45 to 65 who had recovered from COVID-19. The CDR3 runs from the conserved cysteine through the conserved F or W. D genes are given only for firm matches.

j_call v_call d_call cdr3_nt cdr3_aa
TRBJ2-3 TRBV5-1 . TGCGCCAGCAGCTTGGACGGGAACACAGATACGCAGTATTTT CASSLDGNTDTQYF
TRBJ2-2 TRBV7-6 . TGTGCCAGCAGCGAGACAAGGATAAACACCGGGGAGCTGTTTTTT CASSETRINTGELFF
TRBJ1-1 TRBV3-1/TRBV3-2 . TGTGCCAGCAGCCAAGATGGGAGAGAGACTGAAGCTTTCTTT CASSQDGRETEAFF
TRBJ2-7 TRBV4-1 TRBD2 TGCGCCAGCAGCCAAGATTGGGAGGGTCCGTACGAGCAGTACTTC CASSQDWEGPYEQYF
TRBJ1-6 TRBV30 . TGTGCCTGGAGTTTGACAGATAATTCACCCCTCCACTTT CAWSLTDNSPLHF
TRBJ2-1 TRBV5-1 TRBD2 TGCGCCAGCAGCTTGATAAGCGGGAGCTACTACAATGAGCAGTTCTTC CASSLISGSYYNEQFF
TRBJ2-1 TRBV7-3 . TGTGCCAGCAGCTTACTTGCCGGCGAGAGGGAGTTCTTC CASSLLAGEREFF
TRBJ2-7 TRBV9 TRBD1 TGTGCCAGCAGCGTAGGGACAGGGGATGACGAGCAGTACTTC CASSVGTGDDEQYF
TRBJ2-1 TRBV19 . TGTGCCAGTAGTATCGGCAGGGACTCCTACAATGAGCAGTTCTTC CASSIGRDSYNEQFF
TRBJ2-5 TRBV15 . TGTGCCACCAGGGTTAGAGAGACCCAGTACTTC CATRVRETQYF
TRBJ1-3 TRBV10-3 TRBD1 TGTGCCGTACGGGACAGGGGAGGAAACACCATATATTTT CAVRDRGGNTIYF
TRBJ1-2 TRBV6-1 . TGTGCCAGCAGTGAAGCACAGGGATCCCTTGGCTACACCTTC CASSEAQGSLGYTF
TRBJ1-1 TRBV10-3 . TGTGCCAGTAGAACACTAATGAACACTGAAGCTTTCTTT CASRTLMNTEAFF
TRBJ2-7 TRBV2 TRBD2 TGTGCCAGCAGACTTCCTAGCGGGACCGAGCAGTACTTC CASRLPSGTEQYF